The 5 T cell receptor beta chains in this list originate from one sample, sequenced in a study of blood T cell repertoires in COVID-19. Repertoires were generated with immunoSEQ multiplex PCR, while TCRdb's copy carries only in-frame clones and drops some. The sample records approximately 110,000 clones, roughly 85% being singletons. Sequenced input: peripheral blood. The origin of the receptors is a woman aged 80 or over with COVID-19, enrolled during active disease.

V and J are TRBV6-4 and TRBJ1-2, with a tentative D call TRBD1 (6 bases). V dropped 0 bases and J dropped 9 bases, with 11 bases sitting between them. The CDR3 is made up of 13 amino acids. Looked up from germline, CDR1 is MRHNA and CDR2 is SNTAGT. The DNA for the CDR3 is TGTGCCAGCAGTGACTCGCAGGGGAAGAGCTACACCTTC. Protein product: CASSDSQGKSYTF.

This chain uses TRBV7-9 with TRBJ2-7; possibly TRBD1 for D (6 bases). Trimming shortened V by 6 bases and J by 0 bases, and 18 bases separated the two germline ends. CDR3 length equals 16 residues. Germline values: CDR1 SEHNR, CDR2 FQNEAQ (reference sequence). CDR3 residues: CASSISRGQSSYEQYF. The CDR3 region has the DNA TGTGCCAGCAGTATCTCCAGGGGACAAAGCTCCTACGAGCAGTACTTC.

This chain joins TRBV28 and TRBJ2-5; 9 nucleotides align to TRBD2. The J segment lost 1 base and the V segment lost 6 bases, leaving 6 bases of the junction unmatched. The CDR3 length is 15 residues. CDR1 is MDHEN, CDR2 SYDVKM, per germline. CDR3 nucleotides: TGTGCCAGCAGCCTTGGACTAGCGATCCAAGAGACCCAGTACTTC. It codes for CASSLGLAIQETQYF.

This clone showed up just a few times. The chain combines TRBV2 with TRBJ1-6, with a possible D match to TRBD1 (6 bases). CDR1 is SNHLY and CDR2 is FYNNEI in the germline V gene. This CDR3 contains 14 residues. Deletions cut 7 bases from V and 5 bases from J, with 12 bases between. The CDR3: CASTWTANNSPLHF. CDR3 nucleotides: TGTGCCAGCACATGGACAGCTAATAATTCACCCCTCCACTTT.

The V gene is TRBV19, the J gene TRBJ1-5; weak D call: TRBD1 (6 bases). The CDR3 runs to 14 residues. Per the germline V gene, CDR1 is LNHDA and CDR2 is SQIVND (reference sequence). V lost 4 bases and J 3 bases, leaving 10 bases between the germline ends. The CDR3 DNA sequence: TGTGCCAGTAGTAACAGGGCTATCAATCAGCCCCAGCATTTT. It codes for CASSNRAINQPQHF. The full variable domain, its missing parts supplied by reference TRBV19 and TRBJ1-5, is DGGITQSPKYLFRKEGQNVTLSCEQNLNHDAMYWYRQDPGQGLRLIYYSQIVNDFQKGDIAEGYSVSREKKESFPLTVTSAQKNPTAFYLCASSNRAINQPQHFGDGTRLSIL.